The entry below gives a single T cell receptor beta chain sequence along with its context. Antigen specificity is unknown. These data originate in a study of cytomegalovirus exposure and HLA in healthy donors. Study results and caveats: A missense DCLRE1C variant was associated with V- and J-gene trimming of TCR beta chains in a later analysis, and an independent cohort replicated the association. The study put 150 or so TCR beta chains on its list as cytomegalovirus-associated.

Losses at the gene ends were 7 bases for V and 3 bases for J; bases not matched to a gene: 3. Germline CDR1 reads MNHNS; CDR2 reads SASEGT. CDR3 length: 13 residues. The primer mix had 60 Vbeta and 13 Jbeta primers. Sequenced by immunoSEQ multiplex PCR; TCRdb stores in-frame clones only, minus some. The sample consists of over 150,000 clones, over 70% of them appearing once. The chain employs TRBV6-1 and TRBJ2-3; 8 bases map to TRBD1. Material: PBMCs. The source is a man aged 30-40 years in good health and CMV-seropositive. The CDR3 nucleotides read TGTGCCAGCAAGCGGACAGGGACAGATACGCAGTATTTT. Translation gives CASKRTGTDTQYF.